The present entry profiles one T cell receptor beta chain with its context. This clone's antigen is unknown. Base qualities were left out, and no much larger clone turns up one base away. The sample comes from a study of blood T cell repertoires in COVID-19 (dated by TCRdb to about 2020). Study-level background: Samples from collaborators originated in the United States, Italy and Spain and spanned both the acute and convalescent phases of COVID-19. The material from the prospective study consisted of cDNA or gDNA derived from T cells, B-cell-depleted T cells, or PBMCs. The dataset comprised deeply sampled blood TCRbeta repertoires from subjects exposed to, actively infected with, or recovered from COVID-19. The repertoires were released in a freely available public database meant as a resource for research on the immune response to SARS-CoV-2. Samples were obtained from the ongoing ImmuneRACE study (first 160 participants) and from approximately 1,200 subjects provided by 6 global collaborators. Sample metadata almost always included a de-identified subject ID, COVID-19 status, age in years and sex. HLA class I and class II types, where available, came from metadata supplied by the sample provider rather than from assay-based typing. Points the paper makes about the study in general: The amount of clinical and demographic metadata varied by source and participant and was provided uncurated.

In Seattle, one collaborating source enrolled patients while the infection was active and tracked those patients longitudinally over the course of disease. Collaborating institutions collected whole blood in K2EDTA tubes following their own protocols. For TCRbeta analysis, collaborators shipped samples as frozen whole blood, isolated PBMCs, or DNA extracted from either of those sample types. Sequences SEHNR (CDR1) and FQNEAQ (CDR2) are obtained from the germline V gene (reference sequence). Trimmed from V: 4 bases; trimmed from J: 9 bases; junction bases lacking a gene match: 11. Its CDR3 holds 15 amino acids, cysteine through phenylalanine. The sequence is cut down to CDR3 DNA, 45 bases in frame from base 1. TCRbeta CDR3 regions were amplified from genomic DNA by means of the immunoSEQ Assay, a bias-controlled multiplex PCR. The authors processed their data as follows. The number of nucleated cells in each sample was estimated by amplification of reference gene primers within the assay. Sequence reads were collapsed and filtered to measure the absolute abundance of every unique TCRbeta CDR3 rearrangement. For each sample, productive Simpson clonality was calculated as the square root of Simpson's diversity index over productive rearrangements. As stored in TCRdb, this immuneACCESS dataset retains in-frame rearrangements with V and J assigned. A fraction of the clones does not appear; measured against another copy, unresolved V genes explain less than half of the discrepancy, and the remainder lacks a known reason. V, J and clone size reflect that table, while D and trimming were determined from the DNA. The sample table lists over 400,000 clones, roughly nine tenths of them with a count of one. Together, the top ten hold about 8% of the sample.

The sequence came from a woman aged 50 to 60 with COVID-19, enrolled during active disease. This chain is built from TRBV7-9 and TRBJ1-2; 10 bases in between match TRBD1. Sequencing was performed on peripheral blood. The DNA sequence follows: TGTGCCAGCAGCTCGTGGACAGGGGGTTTTGCAAGCTACACCTTC. Its protein is CASSSWTGGFASYTF.